A selection of T cell receptor beta chains follows, all from one sample in a study of T-cell reconstitution after alpha-beta-depleted transplantation in children. TCRdb analysed the PCR reads with MiXCR anew, one entry per CDR3 protein. The data contain around 370,000 distinct CDR3 sequences, about 17% of them singletons. The sequenced sample was PBMCs, mostly from graft donor cells, obtained 360 days after TCRalphabeta/CD19-depleted stem cell transplant. Receptors were obtained from a male patient between 2 and 9 years old who had a stem cell transplant for acute lymphoblastic leukemia, so the T cells may come from the graft donor. CDR3s include the opening cysteine and the closing phenylalanine or tryptophan. The D gene is left open where the match is weak. Expanded clones are given a class, and other clones once, few, many or no size at all.

j_call d_call v_call clone_size cdr3_aa cdr3_nt
TRBJ2-3 NA TRBV29-1 NA CSVEGLSTDTQYF TGCAGCGTTGAAGGGCTGAGCACAGATACGCAGTATTTT
TRBJ1-2 NA TRBV7-9 NA CASSPPGALGGYTF TGTGCCAGCAGTCCACCGGGAGCACTCGGTGGCTACACCTTC
TRBJ1-2 NA TRBV12-3/TRBV12-4 NA CASSLALDYGYTF TGTGCCAGCAGTTTAGCGCTGGATTATGGCTACACCTTC
TRBJ1-5 TRBD1 TRBV6-1 NA CASSPTGGGSNQPQHF TGTGCCAGCAGTCCTACAGGGGGCGGGAGCAATCAGCCCCAGCATTTT
TRBJ2-7 NA TRBV4-1 few CASSQEGSTYEQYF TGCGCCAGCAGCCAAGAGGGCAGTACCTACGAGCAGTACTTC
TRBJ2-1 NA TRBV15 few CATSRDRLHNEQFF TGTGCCACCAGCAGAGATCGACTTCACAATGAGCAGTTCTTC
TRBJ2-7 TRBD1 TRBV9 NA CASSVRNRGDEQYF TGTGCCAGCAGCGTACGCAACAGGGGGGACGAGCAGTACTTC
TRBJ2-1 TRBD2 TRBV10-3 NA CAISALSGLVGGEQFF TGTGCCATCAGTGCCCTATCAGGACTAGTGGGGGGTGAGCAGTTCTTC
TRBJ1-1 NA TRBV29-1 NA CSVEWEDTEAFF TGCAGCGTTGAGTGGGAGGACACTGAAGCTTTCTTT
TRBJ1-1 NA TRBV21-1 NA CASHYRDRVANTEAFF TGTGCCTCACACTACCGGGACAGGGTCGCTAACACTGAAGCTTTCTTT
TRBJ2-7 TRBD1 TRBV9 few CASSGTGMHEQYF TGTGCCAGCAGTGGGACAGGGATGCACGAGCAGTACTTC
TRBJ1-5 NA TRBV4-1 few CASSQGTGGVSNQPQHF TGCGCCAGCAGCCAAGGAACCGGGGGTGTGAGCAATCAGCCCCAGCATTTT
TRBJ2-1 TRBD2 TRBV29-1 few CSVEGLADSYNEQFF TGCAGCGTTGAAGGACTAGCGGACTCCTACAATGAGCAGTTCTTC
TRBJ2-7 NA TRBV12-3/TRBV12-4 NA CASRLAAVEQYF TGTGCCAGCAGGTTGGCCGCGGTAGAGCAGTACTTC
TRBJ1-2 NA TRBV18 NA CASSQNQGRANYGYTF TGTGCCAGCTCACAAAATCAGGGTCGAGCTAACTATGGCTACACCTTC
TRBJ2-7 NA TRBV6-2/TRBV6-3 many CASSYSSYEQYF TGTGCCAGCAGTTACTCCTCCTACGAGCAGTACTTC
TRBJ1-2 NA TRBV6-1 few CASTRGGEEGYGYTF TGTGCCAGCACCCGAGGAGGGGAAGAGGGCTATGGCTACACCTTC
TRBJ1-3 NA TRBV12-3/TRBV12-4 many CASQVPPRGRNTIYF TGTGCCAGTCAGGTCCCACCAAGGGGAAGAAACACCATATATTTT
TRBJ2-4 NA TRBV12-3/TRBV12-4 many CASSLDGGGLGAKNIQYF TGTGCCAGCAGTTTAGATGGTGGGGGGCTGGGAGCCAAAAACATTCAGTACTTC
TRBJ1-4 NA TRBV27 few CASSFSGVGEKLFF TGTGCCAGCAGTTTCAGCGGGGTTGGAGAAAAACTGTTTTTT
TRBJ1-2 NA TRBV27 NA CASSFRGAFGYTF TGTGCCAGCAGTTTTAGAGGGGCGTTTGGCTACACCTTC
TRBJ2-7 NA TRBV5-5 NA CASSWRTALTYEQYF TGTGCCAGCAGCTGGAGGACAGCTCTCACCTACGAGCAGTACTTC
TRBJ1-5 NA TRBV12-3/TRBV12-4 few CASRQTGSNQPQHF TGTGCCAGCAGACAAACTGGGAGCAATCAGCCCCAGCATTTT
TRBJ1-5 NA TRBV30 NA CAWAKGRDQPQHF TGTGCCTGGGCAAAGGGACGGGATCAGCCCCAGCATTTT
TRBJ1-6 NA TRBV12-3/TRBV12-4 few CASSLRQYNSPLHF TGTGCCAGCAGTTTAAGGCAGTATAATTCACCCCTCCACTTT
TRBJ1-2 NA TRBV28 few CASSLGLYGYTF TGTGCCAGCAGTTTGGGCCTTTATGGCTACACCTTC
TRBJ1-6 NA TRBV28 few CATDSLHNSPLHF TGTGCCACCGACAGTTTGCATAATTCACCCCTCCACTTT
TRBJ2-3 NA TRBV4-1 NA CASSQDLGAYGRSTDTQYF TGCGCCAGCAGCCAAGATCTGGGGGCCTATGGACGGAGCACAGATACGCAGTATTTT